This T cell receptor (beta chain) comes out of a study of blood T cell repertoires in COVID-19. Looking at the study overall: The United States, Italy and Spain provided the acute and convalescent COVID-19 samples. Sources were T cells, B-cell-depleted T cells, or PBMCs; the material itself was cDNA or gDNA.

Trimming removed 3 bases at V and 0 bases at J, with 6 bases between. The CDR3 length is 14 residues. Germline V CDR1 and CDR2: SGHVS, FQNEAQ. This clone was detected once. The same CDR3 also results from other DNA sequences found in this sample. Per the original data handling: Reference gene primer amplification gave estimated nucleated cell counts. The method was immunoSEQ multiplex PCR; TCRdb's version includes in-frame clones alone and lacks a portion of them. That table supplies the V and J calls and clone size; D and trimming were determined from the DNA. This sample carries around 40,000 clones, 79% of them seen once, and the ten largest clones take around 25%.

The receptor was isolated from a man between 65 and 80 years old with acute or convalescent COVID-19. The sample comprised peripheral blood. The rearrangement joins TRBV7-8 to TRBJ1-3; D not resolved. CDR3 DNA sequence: TGTGCCAGCAGCTTGGCCAGCTCTGGAAACACCATATATTTT. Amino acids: CASSLASSGNTIYF.